These T cell receptor beta chains were read from a single sample in a study of T cell changes during pregnancy in multiple sclerosis. The data were produced by immunoSEQ multiplex PCR, yet TCRdb's version contains in-frame clones alone and is incomplete. The sample records around 26,000 clones, roughly nine tenths being singletons. The sequenced sample was CD4+ T cells from peripheral blood mononuclear cells, obtained in the first trimester of pregnancy. Every receptor here comes from a female donor in good health, enrolled as a control in a pregnancy study. The CDR3 runs from the conserved cysteine through the conserved F or W. The D gene is left open where the match is weak. Some rows mark clone size as missing; the rest say once, few, many or name a class of expanded clone.

abundance: .; v_gene: TRBV7-2; d_gene: TRBD1; len: 15; j_gene: TRBJ1-5; CDR3nt: TGTGCCAGCAGCTTAGAAAGGACAGGGTATCAGCCCCAGCATTTT; CDR3aa: CASSLERTGYQPQHF
abundance: .; v_gene: TRBV7-8; d_gene: .; len: 19; j_gene: TRBJ2-7; CDR3nt: TGTGCCAGCAGCTTAGCCAGGTTGGGGGGGGGCCCGACGGAGTACGAGCAGTACTTC; CDR3aa: CASSLARLGGGPTEYEQYF
abundance: .; v_gene: TRBV11-2; d_gene: .; len: 14; j_gene: TRBJ2-2; CDR3nt: TGTGCCAGCAGCTTAGGGGCAAACACCGGGGAGCTGTTTTTT; CDR3aa: CASSLGANTGELFF
abundance: .; v_gene: TRBV6-6; d_gene: TRBD1; len: 16; j_gene: TRBJ2-5; CDR3nt: TGTGCCAGCAGTTACAGGGGACAGGGTGCGGGAGAGACCCAGTACTTC; CDR3aa: CASSYRGQGAGETQYF
abundance: once; v_gene: TRBV7-2; d_gene: TRBD2; len: 15; j_gene: TRBJ2-7; CDR3nt: TGTGCCAGCAGCTTAGTCGGGGGGACCGCTTACGAGCAGTACTTC; CDR3aa: CASSLVGGTAYEQYF
abundance: .; v_gene: TRBV27; d_gene: .; len: 12; j_gene: TRBJ2-7; CDR3nt: TGTGCCAGCAGGTCCGTACACTACGAGCAGTACTTC; CDR3aa: CASRSVHYEQYF
abundance: .; v_gene: TRBV6-5; d_gene: TRBD2; len: 15; j_gene: TRBJ2-7; CDR3nt: TGTGCCAGCAGTTACCGGCTAGCGGGAGGTGGGGAGCAGTACTTC; CDR3aa: CASSYRLAGGGEQYF
abundance: .; v_gene: TRBV30; d_gene: .; len: 14; j_gene: TRBJ2-3; CDR3nt: TGTGCCTGGAGTGCGGGAGACGTCACAGATACGCAGTATTTT; CDR3aa: CAWSAGDVTDTQYF
abundance: .; v_gene: TRBV30; d_gene: .; len: 17; j_gene: TRBJ1-5; CDR3nt: TGTGCCTGGAGTTTAAAACAGGGAAGGGGGTCGAATCAGCCCCAGCATTTT; CDR3aa: CAWSLKQGRGSNQPQHF
abundance: .; v_gene: TRBV7-9; d_gene: .; len: 15; j_gene: TRBJ1-4; CDR3nt: TGTGCCAGCAGCCGTCCCACAGGGCCTAATGAAAAACTGTTTTTT; CDR3aa: CASSRPTGPNEKLFF
abundance: .; v_gene: TRBV4-1; d_gene: TRBD1; len: 16; j_gene: TRBJ2-7; CDR3nt: TGCGCCAGCAGCCAATTGGCCGGGACAGGAACCTACGAGCAGTACTTC; CDR3aa: CASSQLAGTGTYEQYF
abundance: .; v_gene: TRBV28; d_gene: TRBD2; len: 17; j_gene: TRBJ2-5; CDR3nt: TGTGCCAGCAGTCCCCTTCGGGTAGCGGGGGGGCAAGAGACCCAGTACTTC; CDR3aa: CASSPLRVAGGQETQYF
abundance: .; v_gene: TRBV5-1; d_gene: .; len: 16; j_gene: TRBJ1-5; CDR3nt: TGCGCCAGCTTTGGGGGGATGAGGGGTACCACTGTGCCCCAGCATTTT; CDR3aa: CASFGGMRGTTVPQHF
abundance: .; v_gene: TRBV5-6; d_gene: .; len: 15; j_gene: TRBJ2-6; CDR3nt: TGTGCCAGCAGCAAACAGGGAACTGGGGCCAACGTCCTGACTTTC; CDR3aa: CASSKQGTGANVLTF
abundance: .; v_gene: TRBV6-1; d_gene: TRBD2; len: 15; j_gene: TRBJ2-3; CDR3nt: TGTGCCAGCAGCGTTCTAGCGGGAGGAACAGATACGCAGTATTTT; CDR3aa: CASSVLAGGTDTQYF
abundance: .; v_gene: TRBV5-1; d_gene: TRBD1; len: 13; j_gene: TRBJ1-2; CDR3nt: TGCGCCAGCAGCCCCGGACAGGGGGAGGGCTACACCTTC; CDR3aa: CASSPGQGEGYTF
abundance: once; v_gene: TRBV30; d_gene: .; len: 13; j_gene: TRBJ1-4; CDR3nt: TGTGCCTCTCAAGAACAGGGACCTGAAAAACTGTTTTTT; CDR3aa: CASQEQGPEKLFF
abundance: .; v_gene: TRBV5-6; d_gene: .; len: 16; j_gene: TRBJ1-5; CDR3nt: TGTGCCAGCAGCTTGGCAGGCAGGGTGGGAAATCAGCCCCAGCATTTT; CDR3aa: CASSLAGRVGNQPQHF
abundance: .; v_gene: TRBV7-9; d_gene: TRBD1; len: 14; j_gene: TRBJ2-7; CDR3nt: TGTGCCAGCAGCCCGACAGGGACGGCCTACGAGCAGTACTTC; CDR3aa: CASSPTGTAYEQYF
abundance: .; v_gene: TRBV6-5; d_gene: .; len: 15; j_gene: TRBJ2-6; CDR3nt: TGTGCCAGCAGTTACGGGCCCTCTGGGGCCAACGTCCTGACTTTC; CDR3aa: CASSYGPSGANVLTF
abundance: few; v_gene: TRBV11-3; d_gene: TRBD1; len: 10; j_gene: TRBJ2-4; CDR3nt: TGTGCCAGCAACCAAGGGGGCGAGTACTTC; CDR3aa: CASNQGGEYF
abundance: .; v_gene: TRBV28; d_gene: TRBD2; len: 17; j_gene: TRBJ2-1; CDR3nt: TGTGCCAGCAGTTTAACACCGGGACTAGCGGTATACAATGAGCAGTTCTTC; CDR3aa: CASSLTPGLAVYNEQFF
abundance: .; v_gene: TRBV11-2; d_gene: .; len: 15; j_gene: TRBJ1-5; CDR3nt: TGTGCCAGCAGCTTAGGGACAAGTGGCAATCAGCCCCAGCATTTT; CDR3aa: CASSLGTSGNQPQHF
abundance: .; v_gene: TRBV7-2; d_gene: TRBD1; len: 13; j_gene: TRBJ2-3; CDR3nt: TGTGCCAGCAGCTCGCGGGACAGGGGAGAACAGTATTTT; CDR3aa: CASSSRDRGEQYF
abundance: .; v_gene: TRBV30; d_gene: TRBD1; len: 13; j_gene: TRBJ1-4; CDR3nt: TGTGCCTGGAGTGGACAGGGGACTGAAAAACTGTTTTTT; CDR3aa: CAWSGQGTEKLFF